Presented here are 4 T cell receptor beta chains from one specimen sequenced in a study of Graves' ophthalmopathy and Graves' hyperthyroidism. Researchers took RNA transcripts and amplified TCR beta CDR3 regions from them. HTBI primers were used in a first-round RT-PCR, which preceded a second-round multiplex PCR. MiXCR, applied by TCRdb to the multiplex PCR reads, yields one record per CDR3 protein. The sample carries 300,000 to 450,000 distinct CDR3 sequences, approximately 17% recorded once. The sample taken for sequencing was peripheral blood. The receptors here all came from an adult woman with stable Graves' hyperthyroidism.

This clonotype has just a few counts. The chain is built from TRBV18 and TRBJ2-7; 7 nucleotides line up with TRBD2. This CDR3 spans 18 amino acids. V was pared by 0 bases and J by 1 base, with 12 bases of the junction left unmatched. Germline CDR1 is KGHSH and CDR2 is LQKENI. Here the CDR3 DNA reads TGTGCCAGCTCACCACCCGACGGTGGGCAGGGAGGGTCCTACGAGCAGTACTTC. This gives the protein CASSPPDGGQGGSYEQYF.

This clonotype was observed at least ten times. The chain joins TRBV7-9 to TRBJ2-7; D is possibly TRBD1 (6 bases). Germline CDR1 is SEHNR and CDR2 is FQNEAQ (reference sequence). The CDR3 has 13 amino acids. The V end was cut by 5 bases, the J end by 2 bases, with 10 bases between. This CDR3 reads CASSRTGPYEQYF. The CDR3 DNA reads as TGTGCCAGCAGCCGTACAGGGCCCTACGAGCAGTACTTC. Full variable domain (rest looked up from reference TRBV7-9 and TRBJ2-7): DTGVSQNPRHKITKRGQNVTFRCDPISEHNRLYWYRQTLGQGPEFLTYFQNEAQLEKSRLLSDRFSAERPKGSFSTLEIQRTEQGDSAMYLCASSRTGPYEQYFGPGTRLTVT.

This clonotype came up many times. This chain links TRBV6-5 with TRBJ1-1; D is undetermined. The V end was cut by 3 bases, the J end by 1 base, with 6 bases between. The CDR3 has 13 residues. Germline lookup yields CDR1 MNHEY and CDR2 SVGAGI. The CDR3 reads CASSYTENTEAFF. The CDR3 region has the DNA TGTGCCAGCAGTTATACAGAGAACACTGAAGCTTTCTTT.

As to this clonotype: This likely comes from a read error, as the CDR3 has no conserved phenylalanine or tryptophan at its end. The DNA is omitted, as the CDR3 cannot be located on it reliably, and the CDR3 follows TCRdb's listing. The CDR3 region is CASSLHSGTPTYEQCY. J is TRBJ2-7 and V is TRBV25-1; no check of the table's D call, TRBD1, against the DNA was made. 16 amino acids form the CDR3, both terminal residues included. Germline-derived CDR1 and CDR2 are MGHDK and SYGVNS.